The clone carrying this T cell receptor (beta chain) was detected many times. Its antigen is as yet unknown. Deletions cut 3 bases from V and 0 bases from J, with 3 bases between. There are 12 residues in the CDR3. Looked up from germline, CDR1 is LGHDT and CDR2 is YNNKEL (reference sequence). This sample is drawn from a study of response to subunit inactivated influenza vaccine. MiXCR, applied by TCRdb to the RT-PCR reads, yields one record per CDR3 protein. The repertoire holds about 160,000 distinct CDR3 sequences, roughly a tenth seen once, with about a third in the top ten. Study-wide points: Each seasonal flu vaccination may recruit only limited new T cells, authors suggested.

This sequence originates from a man in his fifties or sixties who received an inactivated influenza vaccine. This specimen was CD8+ T cells sorted from PBMCs, taken about 23 months after vaccination. This sequence joins TRBV3-1 and TRBJ2-7; D gene unclear. Here the CDR3 DNA reads TGTGCCAGCAGCCAGAGCTCCTACGAGCAGTACTTC. Encoded protein: CASSQSSYEQYF.